The clone carrying this T cell receptor (beta chain) was seen a handful of times. Its antigen is unidentified. Primed by a sample-barcoded 5' primer and a J-beta primer mix, a second PCR proceeded for roughly 6 to 12 cycles. TCRdb processed the 5' RACE reads anew with MiXCR; each CDR3 protein has one entry. The table shows hundreds of thousands of distinct CDR3 sequences, with about 56% occurring only once. This sample stems from a study of blood T cells in healthy people across ages. Broader study findings: With donor CMV status unknown, expanded clonotype changes were possibly confounded.

The CDR3 is 13 residues long. Unmatched junction bases numbered 3, after V lost 5 bases and J lost 7 bases. The germline V gene encodes CDR1 SEHNR and CDR2 FQNEAQ (reference sequence). The chain links TRBV7-9 to TRBJ2-1; TRBD1 aligns across 9 bases. What was sequenced was blood. The sequence came from a man aged 35 to 55 in good health. CDR3 sequence (DNA): TGTGCCAGCAGCCCTGGGACAGGGAATGAGCAGTTCTTC. Amino acids: CASSPGTGNEQFF. Variable domain in full (rest from reference TRBV7-9 and TRBJ2-1): DTGVSQNPRHKITKRGQNVTFRCDPISEHNRLYWYRQTLGQGPEFLTYFQNEAQLEKSRLLSDRFSAERPKGSFSTLEIQRTEQGDSAMYLCASSPGTGNEQFFGPGTRLTVL.